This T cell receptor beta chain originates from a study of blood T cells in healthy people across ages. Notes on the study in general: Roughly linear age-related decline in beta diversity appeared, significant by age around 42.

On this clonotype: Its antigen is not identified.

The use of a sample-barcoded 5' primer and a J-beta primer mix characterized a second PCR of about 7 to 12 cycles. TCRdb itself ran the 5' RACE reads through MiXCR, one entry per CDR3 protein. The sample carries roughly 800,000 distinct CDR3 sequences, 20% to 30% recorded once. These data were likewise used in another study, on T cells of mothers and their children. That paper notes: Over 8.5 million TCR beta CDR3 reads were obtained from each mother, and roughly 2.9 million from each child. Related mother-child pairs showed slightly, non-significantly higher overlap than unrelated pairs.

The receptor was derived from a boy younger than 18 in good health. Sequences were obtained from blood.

The CDR3 loop is CATSDPSGPATNPYEQYF. CDR3 bases: TGTGCCACCAGTGACCCCTCCGGGCCGGCAACTAATCCCTACGAGCAGTACTTC. This chain uses TRBV24-1 with TRBJ2-7; D remains ambiguous. This CDR3 region has 18 residues. CDR1 and CDR2 from the germline V gene are KGHDR and SFDVKD. Trimming took off 4 bases at V and 2 bases at J, with 23 bases between the two ends.